Below, one TCR beta chain is given with its context. Its specificity is not known. Using constant-segment primers, 5'RACE produced TCR alpha and TCR beta cDNA libraries carrying sample barcodes and UMIs. Using its own MiXCR run on the 5' RACE reads, TCRdb lists one record per CDR3 protein. The sample includes around 450,000 distinct CDR3 sequences, less than 25% of them seen just once. The data are from a study of T-cell memory formation after mild COVID-19. Overall study findings and caveats: In second-wave clones peaking day 37, SARS-CoV-2 specificity remained unconfirmed.

Sequenced sample: PBMCs or a T cell subset sorted from them (not recorded which). The receptor was isolated from an adult woman who had mild COVID-19 (a few samples of this study predate the infection). Cell type and time point are not known.

The CDR3: CASSFAQGVFNEQFF. For the CDR3, the DNA is TGCGCCAGCAGCTTCGCCCAAGGTGTTTTCAATGAGCAGTTCTTC. The chain recombines TRBV5-1 with TRBJ2-1; D gene unclear. The germline V gene encodes CDR1 SGHRS and CDR2 YFSETQ. Between the trimmed V and J ends, which lost 2 bases and 6 bases, there was a span of 15 bases. The length of the CDR3 is 15 residues. Looking up the rest from reference TRBV5-1 and TRBJ2-1 gives the full variable domain: KAGVTQTPRYLIKTRGQQVTLSCSPISGHRSVSWYQQTPGQGLQFLFEYFSETQRNKGNFPGRFSGRQFSNSRSEMNVSTLELGDSALYLCASSFAQGVFNEQFFGPGTRLTVL.